The T cell receptor (beta chain) described here comes from a study of blood T cell repertoires in COVID-19. The V end was cut by 0 bases, the J end by 6 bases, with 9 bases between. Germline CDR1 and CDR2: MNHEY and SVGAGI. This CDR3 has 13 amino acids. Sequencing used immunoSEQ multiplex PCR; TCRdb keeps in-frame clones, though not all of them. The table records fewer than 300,000 clones, approximately 87% of them present only once. The clonotype originates from a woman aged 40 to 50 who had recovered from COVID-19. The rearrangement links TRBV6-5 to TRBJ2-7; D is uncertain. Sequences were obtained from peripheral blood. The CDR3 here is CASSYSWQREQYF. The CDR3 DNA is TGTGCCAGCAGTTACTCTTGGCAGCGCGAGCAGTACTTC.